Below are 3 T cell receptor beta chains sequenced from a single sample in a study of T cells in Graves' hyperthyroidism and ophthalmopathy. The TCR beta CDR3 regions underwent amplification using RNA transcripts as the source. TCR CDR3 underwent first-round RT-PCR with the HTBI primer set. TCRdb fed the multiplex PCR reads into MiXCR, producing one record per CDR3 protein. The repertoire consists of about 640,000 distinct CDR3 sequences, with roughly 20% occurring once and the leading ten covering 30% to 40%. Sample: blood. The receptors shown here come from a man aged 25 to 40 with Graves' ophthalmopathy.

V usage is TRBV6-1 and J usage is TRBJ2-3; 8 nucleotides match TRBD2. Losses at the gene ends were 6 bases for V and 6 bases for J; bases not matched to a gene: 20. Germline V lookup: CDR1 MNHNS, CDR2 SASEGT. The CDR3 length is 18 residues. CDR3 protein: CASRGTQDVGRGGDTQYF. The CDR3 nucleotides are TGTGCCAGCAGGGGGACTCAAGATGTCGGGAGGGGCGGGGATACGCAGTATTTT.

The V call is TRBV2, the J call TRBJ2-3; the D gene is possibly TRBD2 (5 bases). CDR3 length equals 15 residues. With 4 bases removed from V and 1 base from J, the gap between germline ends came to 12 bases. The germline gives CDR1 SNHLY, CDR2 FYNNEI. Here the CDR3 reads CASSVLSGGTDTQYF. The CDR3 coding sequence is TGTGCCAGCAGTGTCCTCAGCGGTGGCACAGATACGCAGTATTTT.

This clonotype was found many times. The chain is built from TRBV7-2 and TRBJ2-7; D gene ambiguous. Trimming pared 1 base from V and 9 bases from J, leaving 10 bases between. CDR1 is SGHTA and CDR2 is FQGNSA in the germline V gene. This CDR3 region has 12 residues. The CDR3 bases are TGTGCCAGCAGCTTAGTAGGATGGGGGCAGTACTTC. Translation gives CASSLVGWGQYF.